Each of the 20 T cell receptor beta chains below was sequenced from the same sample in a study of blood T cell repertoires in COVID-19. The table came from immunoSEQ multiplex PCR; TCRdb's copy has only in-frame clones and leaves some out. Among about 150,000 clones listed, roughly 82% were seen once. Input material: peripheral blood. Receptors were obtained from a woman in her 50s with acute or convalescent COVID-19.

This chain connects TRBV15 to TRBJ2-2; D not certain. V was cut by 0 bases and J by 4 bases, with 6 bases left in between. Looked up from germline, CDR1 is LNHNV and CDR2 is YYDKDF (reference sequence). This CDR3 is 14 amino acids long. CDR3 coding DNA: TGTGCCACCAGCAGAGACGTCGGCACCGGGGAGCTGTTTTTT. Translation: CATSRDVGTGELFF.

The CDR3 sequence: CASSLAHGGGSYNEQFF. The CDR3, as DNA: TGTGCCAGCAGCTTAGCGCACGGGGGGGGCTCCTACAATGAGCAGTTCTTC. The rearrangement uses TRBV7-7 and TRBJ2-1, with TRBD2 identical over 8 bases. Per germline, CDR1 SSHAT and CDR2 FNYEAQ (reference sequence). Trimming removed 0 bases from V and 0 bases from J; junction bases left unmatched: 4. The CDR3 consists of 17 residues. Supplemented by reference TRBV7-7 and TRBJ2-1, the full variable domain reads GAGVSQSPRYKVTKRGQDVTLRCDPISSHATLYWYQQALGQGPEFLTYFNYEAQPDKSGLPSDRFSAERPEGSISTLTIQRTEQRDSAMYRCASSLAHGGGSYNEQFFGPGTRLTVL.

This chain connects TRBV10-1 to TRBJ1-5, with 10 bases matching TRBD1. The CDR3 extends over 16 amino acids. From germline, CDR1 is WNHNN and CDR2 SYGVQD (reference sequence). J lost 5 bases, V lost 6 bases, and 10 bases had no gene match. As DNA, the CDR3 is TGCGCCAGCAGAGAAAAGCACGGGACAGGGGATCAGCCCCAGCATTTT. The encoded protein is CASREKHGTGDQPQHF.

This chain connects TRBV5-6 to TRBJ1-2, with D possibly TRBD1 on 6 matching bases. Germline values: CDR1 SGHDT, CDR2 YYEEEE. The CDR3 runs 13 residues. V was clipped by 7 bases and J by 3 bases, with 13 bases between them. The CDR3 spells CASGEGEDYGYTF. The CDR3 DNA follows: TGTGCCAGCGGGGAGGGGGAAGACTATGGCTACACCTTC.

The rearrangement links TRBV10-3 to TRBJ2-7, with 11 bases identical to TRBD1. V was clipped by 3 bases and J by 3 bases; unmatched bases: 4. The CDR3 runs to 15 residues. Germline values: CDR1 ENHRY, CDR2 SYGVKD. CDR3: CAISESGTGGYEQYF. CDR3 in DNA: TGTGCCATCAGTGAATCCGGGACAGGGGGCTACGAGCAGTACTTC.

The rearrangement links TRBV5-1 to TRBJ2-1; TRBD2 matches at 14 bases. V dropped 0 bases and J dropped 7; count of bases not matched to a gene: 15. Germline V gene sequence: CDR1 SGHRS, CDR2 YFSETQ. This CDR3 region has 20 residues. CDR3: CASSLGGDRGTSGRRNEQFF. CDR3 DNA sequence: TGCGCCAGCAGCTTGGGCGGGGACAGGGGGACTAGCGGGAGAAGAAATGAGCAGTTCTTC. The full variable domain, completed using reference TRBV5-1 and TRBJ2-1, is KAGVTQTPRYLIKTRGQQVTLSCSPISGHRSVSWYQQTPGQGLQFLFEYFSETQRNKGNFPGRFSGRQFSNSRSEMNVSTLELGDSALYLCASSLGGDRGTSGRRNEQFFGPGTRLTVL.

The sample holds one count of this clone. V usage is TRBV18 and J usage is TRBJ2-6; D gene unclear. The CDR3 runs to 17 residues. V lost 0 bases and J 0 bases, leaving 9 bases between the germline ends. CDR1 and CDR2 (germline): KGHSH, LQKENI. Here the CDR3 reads CASSPPRQSSGANVLTF. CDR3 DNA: TGTGCCAGCTCACCACCAAGACAAAGCTCTGGGGCCAACGTCCTGACTTTC.

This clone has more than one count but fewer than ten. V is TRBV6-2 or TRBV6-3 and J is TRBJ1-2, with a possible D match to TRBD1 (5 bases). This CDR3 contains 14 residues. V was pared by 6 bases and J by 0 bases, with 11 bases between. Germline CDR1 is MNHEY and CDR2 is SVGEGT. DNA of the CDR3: TGTGCCAGCAGCGGATGGGGGGCTAACTATGGCTACACCTTC. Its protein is CASSGWGANYGYTF.

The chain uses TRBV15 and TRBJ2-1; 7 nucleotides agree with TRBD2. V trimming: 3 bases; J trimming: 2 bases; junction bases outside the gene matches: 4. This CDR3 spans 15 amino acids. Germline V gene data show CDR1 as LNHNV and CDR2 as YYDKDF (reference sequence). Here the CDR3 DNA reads TGTGCCACCAGCAGGGGGAGCGGGGCCTACAATGAGCAGTTCTTC. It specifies CATSRGSGAYNEQFF.

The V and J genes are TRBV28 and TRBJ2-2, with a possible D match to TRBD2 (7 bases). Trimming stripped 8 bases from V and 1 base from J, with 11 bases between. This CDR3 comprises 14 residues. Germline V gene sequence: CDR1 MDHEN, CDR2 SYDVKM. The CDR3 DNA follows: TGTGCCAGCGGCGGGGGCGGGAACACCGGGGAGCTGTTTTTT. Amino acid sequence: CASGGGGNTGELFF.

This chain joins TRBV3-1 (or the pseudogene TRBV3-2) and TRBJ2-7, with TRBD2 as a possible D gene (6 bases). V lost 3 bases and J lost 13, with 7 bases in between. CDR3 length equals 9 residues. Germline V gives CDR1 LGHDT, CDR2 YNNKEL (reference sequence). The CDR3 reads CASSQGGYF. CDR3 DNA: TGTGCCAGCAGCCAGGGAGGATACTTC.

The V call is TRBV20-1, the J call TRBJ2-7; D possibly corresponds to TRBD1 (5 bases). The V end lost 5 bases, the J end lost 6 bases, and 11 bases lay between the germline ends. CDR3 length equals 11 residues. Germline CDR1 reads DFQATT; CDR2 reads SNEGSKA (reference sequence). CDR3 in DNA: TGCAGTGCTGCCAATAGGGGCGAGCAGTACTTC. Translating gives CSAANRGEQYF.

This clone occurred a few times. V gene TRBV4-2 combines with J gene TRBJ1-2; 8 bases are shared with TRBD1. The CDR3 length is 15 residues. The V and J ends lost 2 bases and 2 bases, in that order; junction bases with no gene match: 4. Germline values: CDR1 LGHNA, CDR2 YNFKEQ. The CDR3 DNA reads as TGTGCCAGCAGCCAATCCAGGACAGGGAACTATGGCTACACCTTC. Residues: CASSQSRTGNYGYTF.

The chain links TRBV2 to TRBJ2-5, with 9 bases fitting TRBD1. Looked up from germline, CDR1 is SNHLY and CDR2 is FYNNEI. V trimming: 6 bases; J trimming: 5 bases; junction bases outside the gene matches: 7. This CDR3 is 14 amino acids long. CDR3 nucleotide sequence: TGTGCCAGCAGAGGGACAGGGTCCTTGGAGACCCAGTACTTC. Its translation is CASRGTGSLETQYF.

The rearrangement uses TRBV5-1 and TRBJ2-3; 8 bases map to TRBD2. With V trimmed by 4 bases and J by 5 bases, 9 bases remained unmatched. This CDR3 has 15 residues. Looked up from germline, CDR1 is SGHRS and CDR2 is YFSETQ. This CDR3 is CASSPQTSAGDTQYF. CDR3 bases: TGCGCCAGCAGCCCCCAGACTAGCGCCGGAGATACGCAGTATTTT.

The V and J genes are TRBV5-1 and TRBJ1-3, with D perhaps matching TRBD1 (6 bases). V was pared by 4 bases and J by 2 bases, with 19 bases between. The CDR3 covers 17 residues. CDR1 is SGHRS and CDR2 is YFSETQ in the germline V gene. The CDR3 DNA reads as TGCGCCAGCAGCCCCAACCCCCAGGACAGTGCTGGAAACACCATATATTTT. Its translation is CASSPNPQDSAGNTIYF.

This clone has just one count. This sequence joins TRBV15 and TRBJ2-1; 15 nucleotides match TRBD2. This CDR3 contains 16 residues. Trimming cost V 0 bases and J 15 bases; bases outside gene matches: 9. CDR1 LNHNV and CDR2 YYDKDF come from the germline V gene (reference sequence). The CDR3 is CATSRDGTSGRTSLFF. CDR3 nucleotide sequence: TGTGCCACCAGCAGAGATGGGACTAGCGGGAGGACCTCGCTGTTCTTC. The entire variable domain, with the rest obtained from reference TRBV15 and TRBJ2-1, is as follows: DAMVIQNPRYQVTQFGKPVTLSCSQTLNHNVMYWYQQKSSQAPKLLFHYYDKDFNNEADTPDNFQSRRPNTSFCFLDIRSPGLGDTAMYLCATSRDGTSGRTSLFFGPGTRLTVL.

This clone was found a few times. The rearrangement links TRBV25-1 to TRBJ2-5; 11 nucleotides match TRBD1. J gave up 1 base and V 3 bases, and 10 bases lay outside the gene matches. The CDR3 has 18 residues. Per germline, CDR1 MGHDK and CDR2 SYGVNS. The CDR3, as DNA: TGTGCCAGCAGTGACTTGGACAGGGGGCGGGTGATCCAAGAGACCCAGTACTTC. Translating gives CASSDLDRGRVIQETQYF.

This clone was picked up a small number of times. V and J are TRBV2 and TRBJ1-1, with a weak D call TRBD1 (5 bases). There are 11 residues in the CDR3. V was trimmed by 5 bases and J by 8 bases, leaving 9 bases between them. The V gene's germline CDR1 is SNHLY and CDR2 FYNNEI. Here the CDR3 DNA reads TGTGCCAGCAGTTCCGACAGCGAAGCTTTCTTT. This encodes CASSSDSEAFF.

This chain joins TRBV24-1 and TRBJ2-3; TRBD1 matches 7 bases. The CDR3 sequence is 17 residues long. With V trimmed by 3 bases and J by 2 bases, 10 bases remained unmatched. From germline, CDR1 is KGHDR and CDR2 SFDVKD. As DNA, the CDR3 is TGTGCCACCAGTGATGCCTTACCGGGACAGCTCACAGATACGCAGTATTTT. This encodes CATSDALPGQLTDTQYF.